Listed here are 29 T cell receptor beta chains from one sample, sequenced in a study of cytomegalovirus exposure and HLA in healthy donors. Method: immunoSEQ multiplex PCR; TCRdb's copy keeps in-frame clones and lacks some. This sample carries approximately 260,000 clones, approximately 86% of them seen once, and the ten largest clones take 0.9% to 1.1%. Sequenced material: PBMCs. These receptors all come from a woman under 30 in good health and CMV-seronegative.

The sample holds one count of this clone. The chain joins TRBV10-3 to TRBJ1-2; D is undetermined. V was trimmed by 3 bases and J by 7 bases, leaving 18 bases between them. The CDR3 spans 15 residues. Germline V gene lookup returns CDR1 ENHRY and CDR2 SYGVKD. CDR3 DNA sequence: TGTGCCATCAGTGATAGTGGAGGAGGGTCTTCTGGCTACACCTTC. Translating gives CAISDSGGGSSGYTF.

On this clone itself: Distinct nucleotide sequences in the sample also encode this CDR3. The V gene is TRBV7-9, the J gene TRBJ2-7, with TRBD2 matching over 7 bases. The J segment lost 2 bases and the V segment lost 5 bases, leaving 6 bases of the junction unmatched. CDR1 and CDR2 from the germline V gene are SEHNR and FQNEAQ (reference sequence). The CDR3 runs 14 residues. CDR3 nucleotides: TGTGCCAGCAGCCCCCGGGACTACACCTACGAGCAGTACTTC. Translated, it gives CASSPRDYTYEQYF.

V and J are TRBV2 and TRBJ2-2; unclear D gene. V shed 5 bases and J shed 5 bases, with 9 bases lying between them. Per the germline V gene, CDR1 is SNHLY and CDR2 is FYNNEI. CDR3 size: 13 residues. The CDR3 is CASSHDSTGELFF. For the CDR3, the DNA is TGTGCCAGCAGTCACGACTCTACCGGGGAGCTGTTTTTT.

This clone was detected once. The chain employs TRBV2 and TRBJ2-7, with 9 bases matching TRBD1. This CDR3 is 15 amino acids long. The germline V gene has CDR1 SNHLY and CDR2 FYNNEI. With 6 bases clipped from V and 4 bases from J, the junction kept 10 bases outside the gene matches. The CDR3 region is CASSFDRGSTYEQYF. The CDR3 nucleotides read TGTGCCAGCAGCTTCGACAGGGGGAGTACGTACGAGCAGTACTTC.

The chain joins TRBV29-1 to TRBJ1-5; D is unresolved. CDR3 size: 12 residues. V gave up 4 bases and J gave up 3 bases, with 7 bases separating them. Germline loops: CDR1 SQVTM, CDR2 ANQGSEA. For the CDR3, the DNA is TGCAGCGTTGCGGGTTCCAATCAGCCCCAGCATTTT. This translates into CSVAGSNQPQHF.

This rearrangement joins TRBV6-1 to TRBJ2-7; TRBD2 matches 9 bases. The CDR3 has 13 residues. V was pared by 1 base and J by 9 bases, with 4 bases of the junction left unmatched. Germline CDR1 reads MNHNS; CDR2 reads SASEGT. Written as DNA, the CDR3 is TGTGCCAGCAGTGAAGAGGGTAGCGGGGGGCAGTACTTC. Protein product: CASSEEGSGGQYF.

This clone was seen once. J is TRBJ2-1 and V is TRBV27; maybe TRBD2 (6 bases). The CDR3 extends over 13 amino acids. V gave up 5 bases and J gave up 4 bases, with 9 bases separating them. Looked up from germline, CDR1 is MNHEY and CDR2 is SMNVEV (reference sequence). The CDR3 DNA is TGTGCCAGCAGTCGGGGGACTTACAATGAGCAGTTCTTC. It is translated as CASSRGTYNEQFF.

V is TRBV7-9 and J is TRBJ2-1, with TRBD1 identical over 8 bases. Germline V lookup: CDR1 SEHNR, CDR2 FQNEAQ (reference sequence). The CDR3 extends over 14 amino acids. Trimming at V came to 5 bases and at J to 3 bases, leaving 3 bases not matched to a gene. The CDR3 loop reads CASSRGQGYNEQFF. CDR3 in DNA: TGTGCCAGCAGCCGTGGACAGGGCTACAATGAGCAGTTCTTC.

This clone came up once. The chain recombines TRBV9 with TRBJ2-3, with TRBD2 matching over 9 bases. This CDR3 is built from 17 residues. The V gene's germline CDR1 is SGDLS and CDR2 YYNGEE. The V gene end was trimmed by 4 bases and the J gene end by 2 bases; junction bases not matched to a gene: 11. CDR3: CASSPRGGRDFTDTQYF. The CDR3 bases are TGTGCCAGCAGCCCCCGAGGCGGGAGGGACTTCACAGATACGCAGTATTTT.

This chain links TRBV29-1 with TRBJ2-7; 7 bases match TRBD1. Germline CDR1 is SQVTM and CDR2 is ANQGSEA. The CDR3 runs to 15 residues. J lost 0 bases, V lost 7 bases, and 12 bases had no gene match. CDR3 in amino acids: CSALIRDSPSYEQYF. The CDR3 nucleotides are TGCAGCGCTTTAATCCGGGACAGTCCCTCCTACGAGCAGTACTTC.

This chain links TRBV7-6 with TRBJ2-7, with D possibly matching TRBD1 (5 bases). This CDR3 spans 16 amino acids. V was cut by 5 bases and J by 5 bases, with 22 bases left in between. Looked up from germline, CDR1 is SGHVS and CDR2 is FNYEAQ. CDR3 residues: CASSAQDPGTLDEQYF. DNA of the CDR3: TGTGCCAGCAGCGCACAGGATCCGGGCACTTTGGACGAGCAGTACTTC. Together with reference TRBV7-6 and TRBJ2-7, the CDR3 gives the full variable domain: GAGVSQSPRYKVTKRGQDVALRCDPISGHVSLYWYRQALGQGPEFLTYFNYEAQQDKSGLPNDRFSAERPEGSISTLTIQRTEQRDSAMYRCASSAQDPGTLDEQYFGPGTRLTVT.

V usage is TRBV6-5 and J usage is TRBJ1-4; D may be TRBD1 (5 bases). Looked up from germline, CDR1 is MNHEY and CDR2 is SVGAGI. This CDR3 has 16 residues. V was cut by 2 bases and J by 7 bases, with 17 bases left in between. The CDR3 loop reads CASSYGTTWLTEKLFF. The DNA of the CDR3 is TGTGCCAGCAGTTACGGGACTACCTGGCTTACTGAAAAACTGTTTTTT.

This chain connects TRBV5-6 to TRBJ2-7; TRBD1 agrees at 8 bases. Losses at the gene ends were 0 bases for V and 5 bases for J; bases not matched to a gene: 4. CDR1 and CDR2 (germline): SGHDT, YYEEEE. The CDR3 runs 14 residues. The chain's CDR3 is CASSLGTGTHEQYF. CDR3 nucleotides: TGTGCCAGCAGCTTGGGGACAGGGACCCACGAGCAGTACTTC. The whole variable domain, filled in from reference TRBV5-6 and TRBJ2-7, reads DAGVTQSPTHLIKTRGQQVTLRCSPKSGHDTVSWYQQALGQGPQFIFQYYEEEERQRGNFPDRFSGHQFPNYSSELNVNALLLGDSALYLCASSLGTGTHEQYFGPGTRLTVT.

The rearrangement links TRBV5-4 to TRBJ2-7; 8 bases align to TRBD1. Trimming at V came to 4 bases and at J to 4 bases, leaving 13 bases not matched to a gene. The V gene's germline CDR1 is SGHNT and CDR2 YYREEE (reference sequence). The CDR3 is made up of 16 amino acids. This CDR3 reads CASSQGAGQTSYEQYF. The DNA of the CDR3 is TGTGCCAGCAGCCAGGGGGCGGGACAGACGAGTTACGAGCAGTACTTC.

This clone appeared once. The V and J genes are TRBV11-2 and TRBJ1-5; TRBD1 is a possible D gene (5 bases). Germline V gene sequence: CDR1 SGHAT, CDR2 FQNNGV. The CDR3 consists of 15 residues. V gave up 3 bases and J gave up 6 bases, with 15 bases separating them. The CDR3 DNA reads as TGTGCCAGCAGCTTGGGCGGGACCGCGCCTCAGCCCCAGCATTTT. It specifies CASSLGGTAPQPQHF.

This chain connects TRBV2 to TRBJ2-5, with TRBD2 matching 10 bases. The CDR3 sequence is 16 residues long. From germline, CDR1 is SNHLY and CDR2 FYNNEI. Trimming removed 4 bases from V and 0 bases from J; junction bases left unmatched: 5. The CDR3 DNA reads as TGTGCCAGCAGTGCCTCTAGCGGGGGCTACCAAGAGACCCAGTACTTC. Amino acids: CASSASSGGYQETQYF.

A few counts support this clone. CDR3 sequence: CASSLLAGGLPETQYF. The CDR3 DNA follows: TGCGCCAGCAGCCTACTAGCGGGGGGGCTTCCCGAGACCCAGTACTTC. This chain joins TRBV5-1 and TRBJ2-5, with 13 positions matching TRBD2. CDR3 length: 16 amino acids. V was clipped by 4 bases and J by 5 bases; unmatched bases: 8. The germline V gene encodes CDR1 SGHRS and CDR2 YFSETQ. Full variable domain (missing parts from reference TRBV5-1 and TRBJ2-5): KAGVTQTPRYLIKTRGQQVTLSCSPISGHRSVSWYQQTPGQGLQFLFEYFSETQRNKGNFPGRFSGRQFSNSRSEMNVSTLELGDSALYLCASSLLAGGLPETQYFGPGTRLLVL.

This chain joins TRBV28 and TRBJ2-7; maybe TRBD1 (6 bases). Trimming pared 6 bases from V and 2 bases from J, leaving 14 bases between. Germline V gives CDR1 MDHEN, CDR2 SYDVKM. The CDR3 contains 14 residues. The DNA for the CDR3 is TGTGCCAGCAGCTACCGGGACACCACCTACGAGCAGTACTTC. Translating it yields CASSYRDTTYEQYF.

The CDR3 coding sequence is TGCGCCAGCAGCCCCCAAGATTGGTACAGGCCCATGAACACTGAAGCTTTCTTT. It yields the protein CASSPQDWYRPMNTEAFF. The chain couples TRBV4-3 to TRBJ1-1, with D perhaps TRBD1 (5 bases). CDR1 is LGHNA and CDR2 is YSLEER in the germline V gene. The CDR3 length is 18 residues. V gave up 4 bases and J gave up 0 bases, with 21 bases separating them.

The chain couples TRBV11-2 to TRBJ2-1; possibly TRBD1 for D (5 bases). V was clipped by 2 bases and J by 0 bases, with 8 bases between them. This CDR3 region has 15 residues. Germline assignment: CDR1 SGHAT and CDR2 FQNNGV. CDR3 DNA sequence: TGTGCCAGCAGCTTATTTGACAGCTCCTACAATGAGCAGTTCTTC. Amino acids: CASSLFDSSYNEQFF.

This chain links TRBV9 with TRBJ1-3; D remains unclear. The CDR3 is 15 residues long. With 0 bases removed from V and 0 bases from J, the gap between germline ends came to 7 bases. Germline V gene sequence: CDR1 SGDLS, CDR2 YYNGEE. This chain's CDR3 is CASSVARSSGNTIYF. The DNA of the CDR3 is TGTGCCAGCAGCGTAGCCCGGTCCTCTGGAAACACCATATATTTT. Filled out from reference TRBV9 and TRBJ1-3, the complete variable domain reads DSGVTQTPKHLITATGQRVTLRCSPRSGDLSVYWYQQSLDQGLQFLIQYYNGEERAKGNILERFSAQQFPDLHSELNLSSLELGDSALYFCASSVARSSGNTIYFGEGSWLTVV.

The chain has TRBV5-1 and TRBJ2-7, with D tentatively TRBD1 (6 bases). Trimming removed 0 bases from V and 1 base from J, with 11 bases in between. This CDR3 contains 15 residues. Per the germline V gene, CDR1 is SGHRS and CDR2 is YFSETQ. DNA of the CDR3: TGCGCCAGCAGCTTGGGGGCAGGGGTTTCCTACGAGCAGTACTTC. This encodes CASSLGAGVSYEQYF.

The chain links TRBV4-1 to TRBJ1-5, with a weak D call TRBD1 (6 bases). This CDR3 has 18 residues. The V end lost 1 base, the J end lost 3 bases, and 19 bases lay between the germline ends. CDR1 is MGHRA and CDR2 is YSYEKL in the germline V gene. In nucleotides, the CDR3 is TGCGCCAGCAGCCAAGGAGGATTCGCGACAGGCCTCAATCAGCCCCAGCATTTT. This codes for CASSQGGFATGLNQPQHF.

The chain employs TRBV9 and TRBJ1-4, with D unclear. This CDR3 is 14 amino acids long. V was trimmed by 4 bases and J by 0 bases, leaving 7 bases between them. The germline CDR1 and CDR2 sequences are SGDLS and YYNGEE. CDR3 nucleotide sequence: TGTGCCAGCAGCCCCAGTCCAACTAATGAAAAACTGTTTTTT. This codes for CASSPSPTNEKLFF.

CDR3 DNA sequence: TGTGCCAGCAGTGAAGCGGGGACAGGCCCTACCTATGGCTACACCTTC. Amino acid sequence: CASSEAGTGPTYGYTF. The V call is TRBV2, the J call TRBJ1-2; TRBD1 aligns across 8 bases. The V segment lost 0 bases and the J segment 4 bases; nucleotides outside the gene matches: 7. This CDR3 comprises 16 residues. Germline CDR1 is SNHLY and CDR2 is FYNNEI.

The gene calls are TRBV29-1 and TRBJ2-5, with a weak D call TRBD2 (6 bases). Trimming pared 4 bases from V and 4 bases from J, leaving 16 bases between. This CDR3 region has 14 residues. Germline V CDR1 and CDR2: SQVTM, ANQGSEA. DNA for the CDR3: TGCAGCGTTGGATGGAGGGACGGTCGAGAGACCCAGTACTTC. This translates into CSVGWRDGRETQYF.

This chain connects TRBV9 to TRBJ2-2; the match to TRBD2 covers 10 bases. Germline-derived CDR1 and CDR2 are SGDLS and YYNGEE. With V trimmed by 0 bases and J by 4 bases, 3 bases remained unmatched. The CDR3 is 16 residues long. In DNA, the CDR3 is TGTGCCAGCAGCGTAGGAGGACTAGCGGTCACCGGGGAGCTGTTTTTT. Its translation: CASSVGGLAVTGELFF.

The chain links TRBV27 to TRBJ1-4; no clear D gene. The CDR3 is 16 amino acids. Per the germline V gene, CDR1 is MNHEY and CDR2 is SMNVEV (reference sequence). V was trimmed by 2 bases and J by 0 bases, leaving 10 bases between them. The CDR3 nucleotides read TGTGCCAGCAGTTTAAAAGGCGGAGCAACTAATGAAAAACTGTTTTTT. The encoded protein is CASSLKGGATNEKLFF. Combining the CDR3 with reference TRBV27 and TRBJ1-4 gives the whole variable domain EAQVTQNPRYLITVTGKKLTVTCSQNMNHEYMSWYRQDPGLGLRQIYYSMNVEVTDKGDVPEGYKVSRKEKRNFPLILESPSPNQTSLYFCASSLKGGATNEKLFFGSGTQLSVL.

The V call is TRBV29-1, the J call TRBJ2-5; 11 bases line up with TRBD1. The J segment lost 4 bases and the V segment lost 5 bases, leaving 12 bases of the junction unmatched. CDR1 SQVTM and CDR2 ANQGSEA come from the germline V gene. The CDR3 consists of 16 residues. CDR3 nucleotide sequence: TGCAGCGTTTCTTCACCGAGGACAGGGGGCCTAGAGACCCAGTACTTC. It is translated as CSVSSPRTGGLETQYF.